This TCR beta chain came from a study of beta chain features in type 1 diabetes. Study-wide results and caveats: The study found moderately but significantly shorter TCRB CDR3s in all four CD4+ subsets of Type 1 diabetes patients. Fewer insertions but more deletions were seen at VDJ junctions in type 1 diabetes patients.

Notes on this clone: As yet, its antigen is unknown.

Per the germline V gene, CDR1 is SGHNT and CDR2 is YYREEE (reference sequence). The length of the CDR3 is 13 residues. The germline V and J ends were trimmed by 5 bases and 4 bases, with 12 bases remaining between them. Expressed TCRB transcripts were sequenced after all isolated RNA was converted to cDNA. TCRdb keeps only in-frame clones here, not all; method: immunoSEQ multiplex PCR. The data show some 350,000 clones, 9.6% seen once. The origin of this receptor is a man aged 25-40 years with type 1 diabetes. Sequencing was performed on central memory CD4+ T cells from blood. This sequence joins TRBV5-4 and TRBJ2-5; D might be TRBD1 or TRBD2, each matching 6 bases. The CDR3 spells CASSEGGRETQYF. CDR3 in DNA: TGTGCCAGCAGTGAGGGGGGCCGAGAGACCCAGTACTTC.